Presented here are 11 T cell receptor beta chains from one specimen sequenced in a study of CD8 T cells in ankylosing spondylitis. From the 5' RACE reads, TCRdb called clonotypes with MiXCR, one entry per CDR3 protein. The profile covers about 130,000 distinct CDR3 sequences, with around 7% appearing a single time and 10% to 15% taken by the ten largest. Specimen: blood, either unsorted or a sorted T cell fraction (not recorded which). The receptors derive from a male donor with ankylosing spondylitis or in good health (not recorded which).

This clonotype was recorded at least ten times. This sequence joins TRBV5-1 and TRBJ2-1; the match to TRBD2 covers 10 bases. J lost 10 bases, V lost 9 bases, and 10 bases had no gene match. Germline assignment: CDR1 SGHRS and CDR2 YFSETQ. The CDR3 has 13 residues. The CDR3 is CATGRLAGDEQFF. Written as DNA, the CDR3 is TGCGCCACTGGACGTCTAGCGGGAGACGAGCAGTTCTTC.

There are a few counts of this clonotype. V and J are TRBV11-2 and TRBJ2-3; D uncertain. CDR1 is SGHAT and CDR2 is FQNNGV in the germline V gene. The ends were cut back, 5 bases at V and 6 bases at J, with 12 bases in the middle. CDR3 length: 13 residues. The CDR3 protein is CASSPTLLDTQYF. CDR3 in DNA: TGTGCCAGCAGCCCAACCTTGTTGGATACGCAGTATTTT.

This clonotype was seen ten or more times. This rearrangement joins TRBV20-1 to TRBJ1-2, with D perhaps TRBD1 (5 bases). Looked up from germline, CDR1 is DFQATT and CDR2 is SNEGSKA (reference sequence). The CDR3 is 14 residues long. V lost 3 bases and J 4 bases, leaving 15 bases between the germline ends. CDR3 amino acids: CSASVQETTYGYTF. The CDR3 coding sequence is TGCAGTGCTAGTGTACAGGAGACTACCTATGGCTACACCTTC.

This clonotype was recorded at least ten times. This chain links TRBV10-2 with TRBJ2-1; the D call may be TRBD1 or TRBD2 (6 bases each). CDR1 is WSHSY and CDR2 is SAAADI in the germline V gene. Trimming removed 1 base from V and 12 bases from J, with 19 bases in between. CDR3 length equals 15 residues. CDR3 bases: TGCGCCAGCAGTGAGTACCCTCTGAGCGGAGGGGGGCAGTTCTTC. Residues: CASSEYPLSGGGQFF.

Many counts were recorded for this clonotype. The chain carries TRBV12-3 or TRBV12-4 and TRBJ1-5; no reliable D call. Trimming removed 6 bases at V and 7 bases at J, with 16 bases between. The CDR3 consists of 14 residues. DNA of the CDR3: TGTGCCAGCAGCCGCGGAGGATATCGGCAGCCCCAGCATTTT. Translating gives CASSRGGYRQPQHF.

This clonotype came up many times. This chain links TRBV28 with TRBJ2-1; weak D call: TRBD2 (6 bases). The V end was cut by 7 bases, the J end by 8 bases, with 27 bases between. The CDR3 totals 17 residues. Germline V gene sequence: CDR1 MDHEN, CDR2 SYDVKM. CDR3 sequence (DNA): TGTGCCAGCACTCACCCTTCCGGGACCCGGGAGCTCGATGAGCAGTTCTTC. Its translation is CASTHPSGTRELDEQFF.

V gene TRBV5-1 combines with J gene TRBJ2-1; possible D gene TRBD1, 6 bases. Per germline, CDR1 SGHRS and CDR2 YFSETQ. This CDR3 has 13 residues. V lost 4 bases and J 4 bases, leaving 9 bases between the germline ends. CDR3 sequence reads: CASSTGQYNEQFF. Here the CDR3 DNA reads TGCGCCAGCAGCACCGGACAGTACAATGAGCAGTTCTTC.

The chain has TRBV7-2 and TRBJ2-7, with D unclear. The CDR3 covers 16 residues. The germline V gene encodes CDR1 SGHTA and CDR2 FQGNSA. Trimming cost V 5 bases and J 3 bases, with 20 bases left between them. The CDR3: CASSPQSSDWGYEQYF. The CDR3 DNA follows: TGTGCCAGCAGCCCCCAAAGTAGTGACTGGGGCTACGAGCAGTACTTC. The full variable domain, completed using reference TRBV7-2 and TRBJ2-7, is GAGVSQSPSNKVTEKGKDVELRCDPISGHTALYWYRQSLGQGLEFLIYFQGNSAPDKSGLPSDRFSAERTGGSVSTLTIQRTQQEDSAVYLCASSPQSSDWGYEQYFGPGTRLTVT.

Remarks on this clonotype: Its ends do not fully match the called genes, so a read error is possible. The V gene is TRBV7-3, the J gene TRBJ1-5; no clear D. The CDR3 has 13 residues. Germline CDR1 is SGHTA and CDR2 is FQGTGA. CDR3 nucleotides: TGTGCTAGCAGCCGGTTTAGCAATCAGCCCCAGCATTTT. Its protein is CASSRFSNQPQHF.

The sample holds many counts of this clonotype. The DNA of the CDR3 is TGCGCCAGCAGCCCCCGACAGGGTCCAGATACGCAGTATTTT. It yields the protein CASSPRQGPDTQYF. The gene calls are TRBV4-3 and TRBJ2-3, with TRBD1 identical over 7 bases. The V gene's germline CDR1 is LGHNA and CDR2 YSLEER. CDR3 length equals 14 residues. With 4 bases clipped from V and 4 bases from J, the junction kept 5 bases outside the gene matches.

The chain uses TRBV7-3 and TRBJ1-1, with D uncertain. This CDR3 has 13 residues. Trimming left V 4 bases short and J 3 bases short, with 9 bases between. Germline V gives CDR1 SGHTA, CDR2 FQGTGA. In DNA, the CDR3 is TGTGCCAGCAGCTCCCAAATGGACACTGAAGCTTTCTTT. This codes for CASSSQMDTEAFF. The entire variable domain, with the rest obtained from reference TRBV7-3 and TRBJ1-1, is as follows: GAGVSQTPSNKVTEKGKYVELRCDPISGHTALYWYRQSLGQGPEFLIYFQGTGAADDSGLPNDRFFAVRPEGSVSTLKIQRTERGDSAVYLCASSSQMDTEAFFGQGTRLTVV.